The 6 T cell receptor beta chains presented below share a single source sample, sequenced in a study of CD8+ T cells in alopecia areata. Sequencing used cDNA as its template, made by extracting RNA and reverse transcribing it. Here immunoSEQ multiplex PCR was the method, and the copy in TCRdb shows in-frame clones only, minus some. In the table there are about 110,000 clones, around 59% of which are singletons. The sequenced material came from CD8+ T cells sorted from blood. Every receptor here comes from a human donor in good health.

This clone has just a few counts. The V gene is TRBV28, the J gene TRBJ1-5; D not certain. Trimming removed 7 bases from V and 0 bases from J, with 10 bases in between. Germline values: CDR1 MDHEN, CDR2 SYDVKM. The CDR3 is 14 amino acids. The CDR3 bases are TGTGCCAGCACCTCCAGGCTTAGCAATCAGCCCCAGCATTTT. This encodes CASTSRLSNQPQHF.

The rearrangement uses TRBV30 and TRBJ1-1; no reliable D call. This CDR3 spans 15 amino acids. The germline CDR1 and CDR2 sequences are GTSNPN and SVGIG (reference sequence). V lost 3 bases and J lost 0, with 14 bases in between. CDR3 in amino acids: CAWRSVQSLNTEAFF. CDR3 sequence (DNA): TGTGCCTGGAGGTCCGTCCAGTCCCTGAACACTGAAGCTTTCTTT. The full variable domain, with the rest looked up from reference TRBV30 and TRBJ1-1, is SQTIHQWPATLVQPVGSPLSLECTVEGTSNPNLYWYRQAAGRGLQLLFYSVGIGQISSEVPQNLSASRPQDRQFILSSKKLLLSDSGFYLCAWRSVQSLNTEAFFGQGTRLTVV.

This clone has more than one count but fewer than ten. The rearrangement joins TRBV29-1 to TRBJ1-2; 7 positions match TRBD1. Per the germline V gene, CDR1 is SQVTM and CDR2 is ANQGSEA. V shed 7 bases and J 8 bases; nucleotides not matched to a gene: 19. This CDR3 spans 15 amino acids. The CDR3 region is CSAGDRGLVGSGYTF. The CDR3 DNA follows: TGCAGCGCTGGGGACAGAGGGTTAGTCGGATCCGGCTACACCTTC.

This clone appeared a few times. The V call is TRBV29-1, the J call TRBJ2-3; maybe TRBD2 (5 bases). Germline lookup yields CDR1 SQVTM and CDR2 ANQGSEA. The CDR3 loop spans 14 amino acids. Trimming left V 4 bases short and J 4 bases short, with 15 bases between. The DNA of the CDR3 is TGCAGCGTTGTAGGGAGCACCGGGGCAGATACGCAGTATTTT. This sequence encodes CSVVGSTGADTQYF.

This sequence joins TRBV28 and TRBJ1-6; 10 bases agree with TRBD1. The V segment lost 1 base and the J segment 10 bases; nucleotides outside the gene matches: 4. This CDR3 contains 15 residues. The germline CDR1 and CDR2 sequences are MDHEN and SYDVKM. The CDR3 is CASSLSGQGGSPLHF. Written as DNA, the CDR3 is TGTGCCAGCAGTTTATCAGGACAGGGGGGATCACCCCTCCACTTT.

CDR3 bases: TGTGCCAGCAGCTTGCAGTTAGGACGGGGGATCACAGATACGCAGTATTTT. Translation gives CASSLQLGRGITDTQYF. The rearrangement joins TRBV5-4 to TRBJ2-3, with D possibly being TRBD2 (6 bases). This CDR3 has 17 residues. V lost 1 base to trimming and J lost 2 bases, with 17 bases between them. Germline V CDR1 and CDR2: SGHNT, YYREEE (reference sequence).